These 6 T cell receptor beta chains share one sample of origin, sequenced in a study of cytomegalovirus exposure and HLA in healthy donors. A multiplex PCR was run with 60 Vbeta primers and 13 Jbeta primers. TCRdb keeps only in-frame clones here, not all; method: immunoSEQ multiplex PCR. The table shows around 150,000 clones, with 63% occurring only once. Sequences were obtained from PBMCs. The receptors originated from a woman in her sixties or seventies in good health and CMV-seropositive.

The CDR3 loop is CASRAPGQVSYGYTF. The CDR3 region has the DNA TGTGCCAGCAGGGCCCCGGGACAGGTATCCTATGGCTACACCTTC. The J gene is TRBJ1-2, the V gene TRBV27, with 8 nucleotides matching TRBD1. Germline V gene sequence: CDR1 MNHEY, CDR2 SMNVEV (reference sequence). V was clipped by 6 bases and J by 4 bases; unmatched bases: 10. The CDR3 sequence is 15 residues long.

The chain links TRBV27 to TRBJ2-2, with 14 bases matching TRBD2. Germline V CDR1 and CDR2: MNHEY, SMNVEV (reference sequence). V was clipped by 6 bases and J by 5 bases; unmatched bases: 11. The CDR3 runs 18 residues. CDR3 sequence: CASSNHGLAGGYTGELFF. CDR3 nucleotides: TGTGCCAGCAGCAATCATGGACTAGCGGGAGGTTATACCGGGGAGCTGTTTTTT.

This chain links TRBV11-2 with TRBJ2-1; TRBD2 agrees at 11 bases. V trimming: 3 bases; J trimming: 5 bases; junction bases outside the gene matches: 12. Germline CDR1 reads SGHAT; CDR2 reads FQNNGV. The CDR3 totals 18 residues. The CDR3 region has the DNA TGTGCCAGCAGCTTGGGACTAGCGGTCCCCCCGAGAGACAATGAGCAGTTCTTC. It yields the protein CASSLGLAVPPRDNEQFF. Looking up the rest from reference TRBV11-2 and TRBJ2-1 gives the full variable domain: EAGVAQSPRYKIIEKRQSVAFWCNPISGHATLYWYQQILGQGPKLLIQFQNNGVVDDSQLPKDRFSAERLKGVDSTLKIQPAKLEDSAVYLCASSLGLAVPPRDNEQFFGPGTRLTVL.

V gene TRBV2 combines with J gene TRBJ1-6; D possibly corresponds to TRBD1 (6 bases). Germline assignment: CDR1 SNHLY and CDR2 FYNNEI. V lost 7 bases and J 8 bases, leaving 24 bases between the germline ends. The CDR3 is 17 amino acids. The CDR3 DNA follows: TGTGCCAGCACACAAAAACCCCAAGGGGGAGCTGATTCACCCCTCCACTTT. This encodes CASTQKPQGGADSPLHF.

The chain employs TRBV19 and TRBJ2-5; 7 nucleotides match TRBD1. Germline CDR1 and CDR2: LNHDA and SQIVND (reference sequence). With V trimmed by 6 bases and J by 3 bases, 7 bases remained unmatched. This CDR3 is built from 14 residues. The DNA for the CDR3 is TGTGCCAGTAGCAGAGGGGGCGCAAAAGAGACCCAGTACTTC. Protein: CASSRGGAKETQYF. The variable domain in full, completed from reference TRBV19 and TRBJ2-5, reads DGGITQSPKYLFRKEGQNVTLSCEQNLNHDAMYWYRQDPGQGLRLIYYSQIVNDFQKGDIAEGYSVSREKKESFPLTVTSAQKNPTAFYLCASSRGGAKETQYFGPGTRLLVL.

This clone was seen a handful of times. This chain's CDR3 is CASSESGGTDNEQFF. CDR3 DNA: TGCGCCAGCAGTGAGTCCGGTGGGACAGACAATGAGCAGTTCTTC. This chain joins TRBV10-1 and TRBJ2-1; TRBD1 matches 7 bases. CDR3 length: 15 residues. CDR1 is WNHNN and CDR2 is SYGVQD in the germline V gene (reference sequence). Germline trimming cut 0 bases from V and 5 bases from J; bases unmatched to any gene: 4.